This T cell receptor beta chain was sequenced in a study of T cells in Graves' hyperthyroidism and ophthalmopathy. Under 3 months was the duration of disease in ophthalmopathy patients, who also had a Clinical Activity Score of at least 3 and a NOSPECS grade of at least 4. Authors of the study amplified TCR beta CDR3 regions from RNA transcripts. HTBI primers were employed in a first-round RT-PCR of the TCR CDR3. TCRdb recomputed calls from the multiplex PCR reads with MiXCR, one row per CDR3 protein. Altogether some 500,000 distinct CDR3 sequences are present, roughly 25% being singletons, with the ten largest covering approximately 11%. With regard to this clonotype: Its antigen is unidentified.

The trim removed 0 bases at V and 4 bases at J, leaving 7 bases unmatched. CDR1 is SGHVS and CDR2 is FQNEAQ in the germline V gene. This CDR3 has 16 amino acids. Findings and caveats of the study: Ophthalmopathy and stable hyperthyroidism were separated by a 13 V-J model.

This clonotype was obtained from a woman in her thirties with Graves' ophthalmopathy. Sequencing input: blood. V gene TRBV7-8 combines with J gene TRBJ2-7, with 9 nucleotides matching TRBD2. The DNA for the CDR3 is TGTGCCAGCAGCTTAGCCCAGACTAGCGGATATTACGAGCAGTACTTC. Residues: CASSLAQTSGYYEQYF. Looking up the rest from reference TRBV7-8 and TRBJ2-7 gives the full variable domain: GAGVSQSPRYKVAKRGQDVALRCDPISGHVSLFWYQQALGQGPEFLTYFQNEAQLDKSGLPSDRFFAERPEGSVSTLKIQRTQQEDSAVYLCASSLAQTSGYYEQYFGPGTRLTVT.